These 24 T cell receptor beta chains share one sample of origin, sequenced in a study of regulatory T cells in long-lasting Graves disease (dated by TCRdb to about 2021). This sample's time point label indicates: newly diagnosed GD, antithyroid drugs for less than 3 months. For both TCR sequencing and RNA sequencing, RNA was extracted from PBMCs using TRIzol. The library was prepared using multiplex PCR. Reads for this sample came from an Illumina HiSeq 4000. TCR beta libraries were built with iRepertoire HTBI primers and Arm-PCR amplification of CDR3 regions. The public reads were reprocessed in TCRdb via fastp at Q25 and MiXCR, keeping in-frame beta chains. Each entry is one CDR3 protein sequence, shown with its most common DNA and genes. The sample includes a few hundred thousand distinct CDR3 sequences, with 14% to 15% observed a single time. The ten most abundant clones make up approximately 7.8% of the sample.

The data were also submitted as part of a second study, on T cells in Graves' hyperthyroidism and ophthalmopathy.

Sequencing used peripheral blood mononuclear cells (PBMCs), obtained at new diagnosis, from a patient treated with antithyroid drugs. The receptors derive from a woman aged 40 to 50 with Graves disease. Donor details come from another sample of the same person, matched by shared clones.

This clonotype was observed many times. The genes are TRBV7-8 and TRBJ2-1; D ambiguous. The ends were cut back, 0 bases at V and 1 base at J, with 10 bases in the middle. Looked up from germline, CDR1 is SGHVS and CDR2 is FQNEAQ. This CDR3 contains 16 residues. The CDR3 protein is CASSLAFRQSYNEQFF. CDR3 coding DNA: TGTGCCAGCAGCTTAGCTTTCAGGCAATCCTACAATGAGCAGTTCTTC.

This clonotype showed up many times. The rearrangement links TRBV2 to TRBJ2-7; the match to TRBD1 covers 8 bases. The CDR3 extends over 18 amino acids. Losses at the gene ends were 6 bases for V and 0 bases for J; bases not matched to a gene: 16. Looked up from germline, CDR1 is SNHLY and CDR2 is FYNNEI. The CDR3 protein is CASRQDRDDGSHSYEQYF. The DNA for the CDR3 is TGTGCCAGCAGACAGGACAGGGATGACGGGAGCCACTCCTACGAGCAGTACTTC. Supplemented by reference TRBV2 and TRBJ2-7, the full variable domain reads EPEVTQTPSHQVTQMGQEVILRCVPISNHLYFYWYRQILGQKVEFLVSFYNNEISEKSEIFDDQFSVERPDGSNFTLKIRSTKLEDSAMYFCASRQDRDDGSHSYEQYFGPGTRLTVT.

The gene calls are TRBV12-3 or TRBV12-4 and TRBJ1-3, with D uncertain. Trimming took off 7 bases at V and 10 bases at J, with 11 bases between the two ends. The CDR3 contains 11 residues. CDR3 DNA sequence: TGTGCCAGCACTCTGACCGGAACCATATATTTT. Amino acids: CASTLTGTIYF.

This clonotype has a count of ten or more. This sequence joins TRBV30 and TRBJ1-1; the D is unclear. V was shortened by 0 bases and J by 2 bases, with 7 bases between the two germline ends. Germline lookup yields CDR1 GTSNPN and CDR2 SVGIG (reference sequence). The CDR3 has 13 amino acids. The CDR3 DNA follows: TGTGCCTGGAGTGTAGGCAGCAACACTGAAGCTTTCTTT. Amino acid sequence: CAWSVGSNTEAFF.

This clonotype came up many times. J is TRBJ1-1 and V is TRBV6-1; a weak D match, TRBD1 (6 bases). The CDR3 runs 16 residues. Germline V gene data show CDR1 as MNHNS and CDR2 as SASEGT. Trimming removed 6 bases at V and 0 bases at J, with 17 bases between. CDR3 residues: CASSWARGRVNTEAFF. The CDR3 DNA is TGTGCCAGCAGCTGGGCCAGGGGTCGTGTGAACACTGAAGCTTTCTTT.

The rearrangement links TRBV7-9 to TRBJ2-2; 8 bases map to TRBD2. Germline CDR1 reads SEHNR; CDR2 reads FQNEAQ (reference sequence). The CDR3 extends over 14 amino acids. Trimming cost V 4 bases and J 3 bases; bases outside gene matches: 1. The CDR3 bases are TGTGCCAGCAGCTCGGGGGGGTACACCGGGGAGCTGTTTTTT. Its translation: CASSSGGYTGELFF.

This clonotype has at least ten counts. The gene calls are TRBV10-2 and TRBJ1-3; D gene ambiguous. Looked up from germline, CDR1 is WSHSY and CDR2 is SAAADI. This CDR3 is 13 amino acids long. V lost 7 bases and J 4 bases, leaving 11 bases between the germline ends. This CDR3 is CASMEGLGNTIYF. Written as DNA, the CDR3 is TGCGCCAGCATGGAGGGCCTCGGAAACACCATATATTTT.

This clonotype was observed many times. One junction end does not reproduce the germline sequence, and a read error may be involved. The CDR3 DNA reads as TGTGCCAGCAGTTTATCAGGGACAGGCTACGAGCAGTACTTC. Its protein product is CASSLSGTGYEQYF. This rearrangement joins TRBV5-1 to TRBJ2-7, with TRBD1 matching 8 bases. This CDR3 comprises 14 residues. The V gene's germline CDR1 is SGHRS and CDR2 YFSETQ.

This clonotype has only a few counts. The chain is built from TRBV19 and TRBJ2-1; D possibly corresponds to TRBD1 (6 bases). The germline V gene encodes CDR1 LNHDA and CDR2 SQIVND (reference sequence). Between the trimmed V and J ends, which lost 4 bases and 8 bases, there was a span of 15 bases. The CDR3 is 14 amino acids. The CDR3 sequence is CASSRDTFSDEQFF. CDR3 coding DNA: TGTGCCAGTAGTAGGGACACCTTTTCGGATGAGCAGTTCTTC.

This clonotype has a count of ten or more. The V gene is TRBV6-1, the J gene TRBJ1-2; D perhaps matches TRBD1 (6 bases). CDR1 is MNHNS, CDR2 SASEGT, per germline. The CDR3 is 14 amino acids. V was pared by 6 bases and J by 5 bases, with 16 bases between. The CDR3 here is CASRTRGLIYGYTF. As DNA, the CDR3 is TGTGCCAGCAGGACGCGGGGGCTGATATATGGCTACACCTTC.

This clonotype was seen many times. The CDR3 reads CASSLEPSNQPQHF. In nucleotides, the CDR3 is TGTGCCAGCAGCTTGGAACCGAGCAATCAGCCCCAGCATTTT. V gene TRBV7-9 combines with J gene TRBJ1-5, with unresolved D. Trimming left V 3 bases short and J 1 base short, with 7 bases between. The CDR3 loop spans 14 amino acids. The germline V gene encodes CDR1 SEHNR and CDR2 FQNEAQ (reference sequence).

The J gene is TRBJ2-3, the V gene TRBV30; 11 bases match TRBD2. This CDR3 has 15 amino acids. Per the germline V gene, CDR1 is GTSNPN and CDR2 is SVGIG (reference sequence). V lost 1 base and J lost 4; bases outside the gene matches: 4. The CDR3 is CAWSATSGTSDTQYF. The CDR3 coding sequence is TGTGCCTGGAGTGCGACTAGCGGGACGTCAGATACGCAGTATTTT.

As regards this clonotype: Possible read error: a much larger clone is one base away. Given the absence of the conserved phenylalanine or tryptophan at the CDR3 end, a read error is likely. In DNA form, the CDR3 reads TGTGCCAGCAGCTTAGCAGACAGGTCCGGGGAGCTGTTTCTT. Translation gives CASSLADRSGELFL. V gene TRBV7-3 combines with J gene TRBJ2-2; tentatively, D is TRBD1 (6 bases). Trimming left V 2 bases short and J 6 bases short, with 10 bases between. The CDR3 is 14 residues long. Germline lookup yields CDR1 SGHTA and CDR2 FQGTGA.

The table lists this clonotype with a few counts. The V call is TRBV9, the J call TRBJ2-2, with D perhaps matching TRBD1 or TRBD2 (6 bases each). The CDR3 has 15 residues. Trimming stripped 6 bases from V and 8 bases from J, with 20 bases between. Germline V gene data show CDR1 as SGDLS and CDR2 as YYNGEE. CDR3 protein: CASTNGGPPAGELFF. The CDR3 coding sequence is TGTGCCAGCACCAATGGGGGGCCGCCGGCTGGGGAGCTGTTTTTT. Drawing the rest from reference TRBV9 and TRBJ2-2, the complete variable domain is DSGVTQTPKHLITATGQRVTLRCSPRSGDLSVYWYQQSLDQGLQFLIQYYNGEERAKGNILERFSAQQFPDLHSELNLSSLELGDSALYFCASTNGGPPAGELFFGEGSRLTVL.

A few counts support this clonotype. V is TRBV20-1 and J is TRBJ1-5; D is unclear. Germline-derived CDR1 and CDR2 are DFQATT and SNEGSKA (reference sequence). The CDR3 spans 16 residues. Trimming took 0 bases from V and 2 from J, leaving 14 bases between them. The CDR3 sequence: CSARDVNGWGNQPQHF. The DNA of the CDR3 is TGCAGTGCTAGAGATGTTAACGGCTGGGGCAATCAGCCCCAGCATTTT.

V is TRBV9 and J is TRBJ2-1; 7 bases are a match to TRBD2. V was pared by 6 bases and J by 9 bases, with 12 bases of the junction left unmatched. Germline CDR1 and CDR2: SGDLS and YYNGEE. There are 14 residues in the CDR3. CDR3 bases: TGTGCCAGCACCCTCAGCGGGAATAAGGGTGAGCAGTTCTTC. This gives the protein CASTLSGNKGEQFF.

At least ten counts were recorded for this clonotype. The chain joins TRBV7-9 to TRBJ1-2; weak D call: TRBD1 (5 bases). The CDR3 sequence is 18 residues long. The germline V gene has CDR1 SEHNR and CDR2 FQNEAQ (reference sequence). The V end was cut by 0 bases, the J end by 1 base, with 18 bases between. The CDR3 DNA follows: TGTGCCAGCAGCTTAGCGGGTGTGGGGGGTGAGGTTAACTATGGCTACACCTTC. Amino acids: CASSLAGVGGEVNYGYTF.

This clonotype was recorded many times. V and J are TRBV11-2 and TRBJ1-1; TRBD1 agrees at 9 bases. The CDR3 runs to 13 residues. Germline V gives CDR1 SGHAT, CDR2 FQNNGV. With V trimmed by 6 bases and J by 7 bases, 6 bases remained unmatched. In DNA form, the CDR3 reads TGTGCCAGCAGGCGGACAGGGGTTAATGAAGCTTTCTTT. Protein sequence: CASRRTGVNEAFF. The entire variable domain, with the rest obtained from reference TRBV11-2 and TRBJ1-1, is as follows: EAGVAQSPRYKIIEKRQSVAFWCNPISGHATLYWYQQILGQGPKLLIQFQNNGVVDDSQLPKDRFSAERLKGVDSTLKIQPAKLEDSAVYLCASRRTGVNEAFFGQGTRLTVV.

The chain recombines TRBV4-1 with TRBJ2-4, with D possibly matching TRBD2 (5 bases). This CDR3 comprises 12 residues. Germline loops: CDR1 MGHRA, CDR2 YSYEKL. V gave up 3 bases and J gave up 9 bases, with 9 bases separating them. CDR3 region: CASSHPEGIQYF. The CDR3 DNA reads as TGCGCCAGCAGCCACCCTGAGGGCATTCAGTACTTC.

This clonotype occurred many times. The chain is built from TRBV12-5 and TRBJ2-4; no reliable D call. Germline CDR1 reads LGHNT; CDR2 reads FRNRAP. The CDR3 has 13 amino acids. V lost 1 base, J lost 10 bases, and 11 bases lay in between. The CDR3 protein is CASGLGTPPIQYF. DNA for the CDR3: TGTGCTAGTGGTTTGGGGACCCCTCCAATTCAGTACTTC.

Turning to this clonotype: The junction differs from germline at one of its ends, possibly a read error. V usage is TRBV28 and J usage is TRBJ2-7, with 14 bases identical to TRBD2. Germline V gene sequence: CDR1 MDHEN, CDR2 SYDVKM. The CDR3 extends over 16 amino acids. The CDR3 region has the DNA TGTGTCAGCAGTTTATGGGGGACTAGCGGGAGTCCGGAGCAGTACTTC. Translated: CVSSLWGTSGSPEQYF.

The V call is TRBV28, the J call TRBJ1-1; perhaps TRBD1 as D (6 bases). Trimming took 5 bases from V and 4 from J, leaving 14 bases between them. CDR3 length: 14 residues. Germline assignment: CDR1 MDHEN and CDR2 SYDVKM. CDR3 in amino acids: CASSIIQGGTEAFF. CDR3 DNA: TGTGCCAGCAGTATCATACAGGGAGGCACTGAAGCTTTCTTT.

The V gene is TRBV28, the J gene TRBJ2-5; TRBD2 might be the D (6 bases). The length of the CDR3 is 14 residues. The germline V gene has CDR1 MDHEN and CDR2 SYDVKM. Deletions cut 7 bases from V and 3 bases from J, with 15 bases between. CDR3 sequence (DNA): TGTGCCAGCATCCAGGCCGGGACTGAAGAGACCCAGTACTTC. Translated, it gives CASIQAGTEETQYF.

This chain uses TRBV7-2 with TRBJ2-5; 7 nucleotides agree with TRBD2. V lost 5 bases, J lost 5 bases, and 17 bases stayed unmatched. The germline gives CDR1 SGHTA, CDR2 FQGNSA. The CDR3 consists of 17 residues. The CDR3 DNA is TGTGCCAGCAGCGCGTCGTGGCGGGAGACGGCCCGGGAGACCCAGTACTTC. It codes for CASSASWRETARETQYF.